The clone carrying this T cell receptor beta chain occurred a few times. The antigen is not known. This sample is part of a study of T-cell memory formation after mild COVID-19. Using constant-segment primers, 5'RACE produced TCR alpha and TCR beta cDNA libraries carrying sample barcodes and UMIs. One entry per CDR3 protein results from TCRdb running MiXCR on the 5' RACE reads. The sample lists hundreds of thousands of distinct CDR3 sequences, approximately 29% occurring once. Trimming took 4 bases from V and 7 from J; bases not matched to a gene: 11. The V gene's germline CDR1 is DFQATT and CDR2 SNEGSKA (reference sequence). The CDR3 consists of 16 residues. Study findings and constraints: Several responding clones turned up in pre-infection memory, indicating that cross-reactive memory may have taken part. While clones contracting from day 15 to 85 were balanced between CD4 and CD8, later expanders leaned CD4+. CD4+ contracting clones were mainly CM and EM; CD8+ ones, EMRA.

The chain has TRBV20-1 and TRBJ2-2; 11 nucleotides match TRBD2. The sequence was obtained from an adult woman who had mild COVID-19 (a few samples of this study predate the infection). Cell type and time point are not known. The sample was PBMCs or a T cell subset sorted from them (not recorded which). The CDR3 reads CSATPNSGGADGELFF. CDR3 nucleotides: TGCAGTGCTACCCCAAATAGCGGGGGGGCTGACGGGGAGCTGTTTTTT.